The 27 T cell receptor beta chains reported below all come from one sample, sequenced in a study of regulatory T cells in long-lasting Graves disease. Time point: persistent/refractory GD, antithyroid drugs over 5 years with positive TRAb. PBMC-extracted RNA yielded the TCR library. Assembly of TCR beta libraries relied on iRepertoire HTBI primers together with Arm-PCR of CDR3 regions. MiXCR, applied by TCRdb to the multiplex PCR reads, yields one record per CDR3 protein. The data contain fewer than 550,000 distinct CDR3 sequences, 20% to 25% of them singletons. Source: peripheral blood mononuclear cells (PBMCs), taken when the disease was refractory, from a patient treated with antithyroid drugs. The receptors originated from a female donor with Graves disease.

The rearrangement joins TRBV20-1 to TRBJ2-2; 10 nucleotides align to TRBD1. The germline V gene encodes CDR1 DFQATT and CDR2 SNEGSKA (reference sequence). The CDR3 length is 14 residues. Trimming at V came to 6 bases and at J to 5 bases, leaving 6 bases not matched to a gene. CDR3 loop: CSARQGAWTGELFF. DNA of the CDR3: TGCAGTGCCCGACAGGGGGCTTGGACCGGGGAGCTGTTTTTT.

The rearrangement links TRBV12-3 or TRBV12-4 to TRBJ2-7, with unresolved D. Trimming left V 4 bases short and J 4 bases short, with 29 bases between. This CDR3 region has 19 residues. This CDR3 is CASSSWVLKRSQLFYEQYF. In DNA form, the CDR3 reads TGTGCCAGCAGTTCCTGGGTTTTGAAAAGGAGTCAGCTTTTTTACGAGCAGTACTTC.

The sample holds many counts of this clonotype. CDR3 nucleotides: TGTGCCAGCGGAGGGGGCCTGGGGGAGACCCAGTACTTC. It is translated as CASGGGLGETQYF. The chain is built from TRBV7-2 and TRBJ2-5, with a possible D match to TRBD1 (7 bases). The CDR3 runs to 13 residues. Germline V gene lookup returns CDR1 SGHTA and CDR2 FQGNSA. V lost 8 bases and J lost 5, with 15 bases in between.

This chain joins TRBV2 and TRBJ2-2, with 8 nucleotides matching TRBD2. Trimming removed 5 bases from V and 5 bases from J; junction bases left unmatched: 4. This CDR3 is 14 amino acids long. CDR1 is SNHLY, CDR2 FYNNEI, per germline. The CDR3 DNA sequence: TGTGCCAGCAGTCTCCCTAGCGGGACCGGGGAGCTGTTTTTT. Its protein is CASSLPSGTGELFF.

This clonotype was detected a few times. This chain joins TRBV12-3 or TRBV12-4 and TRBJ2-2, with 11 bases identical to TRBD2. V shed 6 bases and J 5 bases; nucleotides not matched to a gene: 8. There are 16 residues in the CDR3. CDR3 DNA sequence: TGTGCCAGCAGGGGTAGCGGGAGGGCCTGGACCGGGGAGCTGTTTTTT. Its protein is CASRGSGRAWTGELFF.

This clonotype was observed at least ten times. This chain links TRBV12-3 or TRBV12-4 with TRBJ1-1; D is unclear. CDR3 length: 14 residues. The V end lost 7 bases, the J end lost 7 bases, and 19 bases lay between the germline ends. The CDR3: CASTSFGEKDEAFF. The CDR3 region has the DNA TGTGCCAGCACCTCCTTCGGGGAAAAGGATGAAGCTTTCTTT.

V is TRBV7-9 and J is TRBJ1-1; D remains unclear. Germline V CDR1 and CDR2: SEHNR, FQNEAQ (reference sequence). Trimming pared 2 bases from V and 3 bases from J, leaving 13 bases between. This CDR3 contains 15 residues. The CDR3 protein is CASSLLPRGHTEAFF. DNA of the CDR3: TGTGCCAGCAGCTTATTGCCCCGAGGGCACACTGAAGCTTTCTTT.

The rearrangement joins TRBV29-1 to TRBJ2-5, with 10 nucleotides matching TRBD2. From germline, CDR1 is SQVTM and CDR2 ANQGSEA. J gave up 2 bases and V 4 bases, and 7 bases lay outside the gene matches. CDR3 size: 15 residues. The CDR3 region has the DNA TGCAGCGTTGGAGCGGCTAGCGGGAGACAAGAGACCCAGTACTTC. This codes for CSVGAASGRQETQYF.

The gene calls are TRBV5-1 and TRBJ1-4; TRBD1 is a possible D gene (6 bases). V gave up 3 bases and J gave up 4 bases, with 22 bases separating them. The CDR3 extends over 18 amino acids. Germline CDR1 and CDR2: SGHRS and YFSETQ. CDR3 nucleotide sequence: TGCGCCAGCAGCTCCCGGCCAACCCGACAGGAAGATAATGAAAAACTGTTTTTT. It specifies CASSSRPTRQEDNEKLFF.

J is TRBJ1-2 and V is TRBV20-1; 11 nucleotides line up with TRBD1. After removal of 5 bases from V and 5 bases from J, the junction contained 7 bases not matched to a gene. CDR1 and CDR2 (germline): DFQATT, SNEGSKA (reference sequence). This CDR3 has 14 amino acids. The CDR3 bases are TGCAGTGCTCCACCGGGACAGGGGGGGTATGGCTACACCTTC. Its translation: CSAPPGQGGYGYTF.

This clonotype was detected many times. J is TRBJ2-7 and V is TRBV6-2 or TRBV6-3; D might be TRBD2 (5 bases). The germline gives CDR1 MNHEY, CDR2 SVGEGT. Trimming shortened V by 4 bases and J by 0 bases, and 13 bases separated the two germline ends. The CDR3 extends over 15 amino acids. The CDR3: CASSSPLRGSYEQYF. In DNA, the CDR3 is TGTGCCAGCAGTTCTCCGTTACGGGGCTCCTACGAGCAGTACTTC.

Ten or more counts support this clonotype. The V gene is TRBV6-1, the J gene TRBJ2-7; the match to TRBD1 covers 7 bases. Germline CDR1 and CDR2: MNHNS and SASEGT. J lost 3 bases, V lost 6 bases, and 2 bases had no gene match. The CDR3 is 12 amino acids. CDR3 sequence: CASRRGHYEQYF. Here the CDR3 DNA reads TGTGCCAGCAGAAGGGGGCACTACGAGCAGTACTTC.

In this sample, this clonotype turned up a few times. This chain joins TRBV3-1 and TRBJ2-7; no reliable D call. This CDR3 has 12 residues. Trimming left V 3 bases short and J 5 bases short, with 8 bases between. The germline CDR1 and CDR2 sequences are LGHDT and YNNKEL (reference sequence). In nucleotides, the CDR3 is TGTGCCAGCAGCCATAAGACTGACGAGCAGTACTTC. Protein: CASSHKTDEQYF.

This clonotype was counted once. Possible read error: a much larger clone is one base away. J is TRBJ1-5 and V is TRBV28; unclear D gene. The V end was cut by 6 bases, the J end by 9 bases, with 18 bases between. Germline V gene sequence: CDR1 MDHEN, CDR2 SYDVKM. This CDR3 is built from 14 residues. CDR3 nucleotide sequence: TGTGCCAGCAGCCTGACCGATTATTTTCTGCCCCAGCATTTT. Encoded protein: CASSLTDYFLPQHF.

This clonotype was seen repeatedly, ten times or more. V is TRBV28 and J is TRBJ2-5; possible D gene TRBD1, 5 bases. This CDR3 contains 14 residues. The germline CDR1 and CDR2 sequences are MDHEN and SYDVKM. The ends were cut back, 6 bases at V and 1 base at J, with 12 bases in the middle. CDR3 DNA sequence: TGTGCCAGCAGATTCGACAGTTTCCAAGAGACCCAGTACTTC. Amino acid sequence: CASRFDSFQETQYF.

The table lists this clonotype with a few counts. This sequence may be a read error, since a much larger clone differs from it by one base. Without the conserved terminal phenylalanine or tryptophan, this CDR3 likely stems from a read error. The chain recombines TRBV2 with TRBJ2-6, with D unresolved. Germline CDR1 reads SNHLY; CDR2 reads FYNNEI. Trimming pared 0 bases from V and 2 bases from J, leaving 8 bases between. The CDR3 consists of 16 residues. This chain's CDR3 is CASSEAGGTGANVLTS. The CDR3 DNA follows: TGTGCCAGCAGTGAAGCGGGCGGCACTGGGGCCAACGTCCTGACTTCC.

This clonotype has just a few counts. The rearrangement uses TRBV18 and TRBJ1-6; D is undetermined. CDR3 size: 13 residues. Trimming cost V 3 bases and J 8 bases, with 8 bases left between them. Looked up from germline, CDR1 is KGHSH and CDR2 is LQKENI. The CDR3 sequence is CASSPFRDSPLHF. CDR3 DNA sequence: TGTGCCAGCTCACCGTTTAGGGATTCACCCCTCCACTTT. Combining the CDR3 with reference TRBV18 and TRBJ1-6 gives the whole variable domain NAGVMQNPRHLVRRRGQEARLRCSPMKGHSHVYWYRQLPEEGLKFMVYLQKENIIDESGMPKERFSAEFPKEGPSILRIQQVVRGDSAAYFCASSPFRDSPLHFGNGTRLTVT.

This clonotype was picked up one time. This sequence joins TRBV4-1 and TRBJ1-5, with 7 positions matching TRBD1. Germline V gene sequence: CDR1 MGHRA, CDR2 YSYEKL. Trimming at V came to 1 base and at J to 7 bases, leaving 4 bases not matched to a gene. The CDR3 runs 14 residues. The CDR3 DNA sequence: TGCGCCAGCAGCCAAGCTATACAGGGGCAGCCCCAGCATTTT. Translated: CASSQAIQGQPQHF.

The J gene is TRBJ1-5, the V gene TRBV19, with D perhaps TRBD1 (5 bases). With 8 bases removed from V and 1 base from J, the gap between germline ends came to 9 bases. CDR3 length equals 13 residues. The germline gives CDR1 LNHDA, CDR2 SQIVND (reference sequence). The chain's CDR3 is CASQGRSNQPQHF. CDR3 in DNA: TGTGCCAGTCAGGGTAGGAGCAATCAGCCCCAGCATTTT. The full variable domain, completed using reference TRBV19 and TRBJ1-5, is DGGITQSPKYLFRKEGQNVTLSCEQNLNHDAMYWYRQDPGQGLRLIYYSQIVNDFQKGDIAEGYSVSREKKESFPLTVTSAQKNPTAFYLCASQGRSNQPQHFGDGTRLSIL.

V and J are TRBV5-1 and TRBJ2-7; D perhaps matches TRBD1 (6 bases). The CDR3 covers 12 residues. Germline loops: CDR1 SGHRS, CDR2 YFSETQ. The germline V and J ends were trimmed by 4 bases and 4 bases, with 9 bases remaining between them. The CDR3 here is CASSTGQYEQYF. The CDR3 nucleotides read TGCGCCAGCAGCACCGGACAGTACGAGCAGTACTTC.

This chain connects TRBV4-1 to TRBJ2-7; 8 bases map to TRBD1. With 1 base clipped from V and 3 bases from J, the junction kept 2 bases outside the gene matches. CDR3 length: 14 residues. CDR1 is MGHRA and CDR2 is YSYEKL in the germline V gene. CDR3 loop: CASSQVDRDYEQYF. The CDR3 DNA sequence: TGCGCCAGCAGCCAAGTGGACAGGGACTACGAGCAGTACTTC.

The CDR3 coding sequence is TGCGCCAGCAGGCCGGACCGGGACATCTATGGCTACACCTTC. Protein: CASRPDRDIYGYTF. The chain combines TRBV5-1 with TRBJ1-2; weak D call: TRBD1 (6 bases). Trimming cost V 5 bases and J 4 bases, with 15 bases left between them. The CDR3 spans 14 residues. Looked up from germline, CDR1 is SGHRS and CDR2 is YFSETQ.

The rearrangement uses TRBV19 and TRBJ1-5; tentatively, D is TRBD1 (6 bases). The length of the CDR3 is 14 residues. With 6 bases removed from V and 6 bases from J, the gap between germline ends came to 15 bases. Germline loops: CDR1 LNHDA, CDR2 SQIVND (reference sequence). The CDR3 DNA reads TGTGCCAGTAGGGCAGGGACATCGCCTCAGCCCCAGCATTTT. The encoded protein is CASRAGTSPQPQHF. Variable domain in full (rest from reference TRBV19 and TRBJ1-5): DGGITQSPKYLFRKEGQNVTLSCEQNLNHDAMYWYRQDPGQGLRLIYYSQIVNDFQKGDIAEGYSVSREKKESFPLTVTSAQKNPTAFYLCASRAGTSPQPQHFGDGTRLSIL.

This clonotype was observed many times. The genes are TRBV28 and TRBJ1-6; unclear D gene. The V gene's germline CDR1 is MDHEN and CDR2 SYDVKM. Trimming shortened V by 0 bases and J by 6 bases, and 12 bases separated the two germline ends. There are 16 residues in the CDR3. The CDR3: CASSLWWQPSNSPLHF. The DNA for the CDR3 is TGTGCCAGCAGTTTATGGTGGCAGCCCAGTAATTCACCCCTCCACTTT.

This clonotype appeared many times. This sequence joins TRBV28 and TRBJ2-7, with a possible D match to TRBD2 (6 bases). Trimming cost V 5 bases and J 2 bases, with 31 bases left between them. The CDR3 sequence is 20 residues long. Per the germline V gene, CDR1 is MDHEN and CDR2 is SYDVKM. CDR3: CASSVYPPRGEAGLTYEQYF. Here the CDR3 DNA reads TGTGCCAGCAGTGTTTACCCCCCCCGCGGCGAAGCGGGCCTTACCTACGAGCAGTACTTC.

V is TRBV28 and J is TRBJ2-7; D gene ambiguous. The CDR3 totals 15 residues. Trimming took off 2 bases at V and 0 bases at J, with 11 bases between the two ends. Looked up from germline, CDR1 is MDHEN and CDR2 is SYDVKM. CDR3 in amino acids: CASSLNTLSSYEQYF. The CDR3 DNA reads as TGTGCCAGCAGTTTAAACACCCTTAGCTCCTACGAGCAGTACTTC.

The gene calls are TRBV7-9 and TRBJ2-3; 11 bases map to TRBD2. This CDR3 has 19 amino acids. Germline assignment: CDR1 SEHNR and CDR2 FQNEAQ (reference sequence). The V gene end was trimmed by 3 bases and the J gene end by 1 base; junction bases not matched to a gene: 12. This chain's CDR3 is CASSLMRSGGAGGTDTQYF. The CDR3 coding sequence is TGTGCCAGCAGCTTGATGCGTAGCGGGGGGGCCGGAGGCACAGATACGCAGTATTTT.